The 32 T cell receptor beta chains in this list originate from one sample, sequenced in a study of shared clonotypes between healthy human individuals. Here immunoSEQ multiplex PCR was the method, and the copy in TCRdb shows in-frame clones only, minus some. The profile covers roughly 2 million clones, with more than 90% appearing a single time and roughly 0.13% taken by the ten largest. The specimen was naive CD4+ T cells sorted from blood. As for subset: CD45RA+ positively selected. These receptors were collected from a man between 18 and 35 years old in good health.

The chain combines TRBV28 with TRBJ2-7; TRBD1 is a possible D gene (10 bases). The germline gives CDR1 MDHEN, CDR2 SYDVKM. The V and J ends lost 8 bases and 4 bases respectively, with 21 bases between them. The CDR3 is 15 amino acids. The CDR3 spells CASRGGDRGLYEQYF. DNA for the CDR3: TGTGCCAGCCGCGGGGGGGACAGGGGTCTTTACGAGCAGTACTTC.

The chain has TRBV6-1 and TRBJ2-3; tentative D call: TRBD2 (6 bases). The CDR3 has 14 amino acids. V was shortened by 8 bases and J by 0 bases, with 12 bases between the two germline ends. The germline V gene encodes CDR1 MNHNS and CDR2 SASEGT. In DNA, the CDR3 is TGTGCCAGCCATAGCGGCGCTAGCACAGATACGCAGTATTTT. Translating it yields CASHSGASTDTQYF.

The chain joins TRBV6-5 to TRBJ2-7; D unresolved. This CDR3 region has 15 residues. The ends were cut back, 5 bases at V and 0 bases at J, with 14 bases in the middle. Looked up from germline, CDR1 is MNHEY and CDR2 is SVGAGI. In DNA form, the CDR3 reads TGTGCCAGCAGTGCCTCGGGCGCCAGCTCCTACGAGCAGTACTTC. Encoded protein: CASSASGASSYEQYF.

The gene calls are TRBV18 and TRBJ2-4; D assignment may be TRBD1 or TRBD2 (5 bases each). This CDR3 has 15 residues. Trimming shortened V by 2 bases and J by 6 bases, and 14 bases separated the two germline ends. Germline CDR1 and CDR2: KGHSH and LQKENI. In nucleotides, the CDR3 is TGTGCCAGCTCACCAACAGAGGCAGGGAGAAACATTCAGTACTTC. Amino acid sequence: CASSPTEAGRNIQYF.

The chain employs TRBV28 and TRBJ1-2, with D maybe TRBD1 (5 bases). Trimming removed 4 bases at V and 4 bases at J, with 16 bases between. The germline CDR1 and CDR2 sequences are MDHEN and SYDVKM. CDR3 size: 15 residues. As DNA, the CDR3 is TGTGCCAGCAGTTCCGAGGCGCTGGGGGGCTATGGCTACACCTTC. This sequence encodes CASSSEALGGYGYTF.

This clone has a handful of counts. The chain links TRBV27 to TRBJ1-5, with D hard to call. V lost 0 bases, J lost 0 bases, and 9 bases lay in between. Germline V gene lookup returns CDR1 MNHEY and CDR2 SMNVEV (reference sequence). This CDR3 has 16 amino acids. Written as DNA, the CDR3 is TGTGCCAGCAGTTTATCCCCACGGCATAGCAATCAGCCCCAGCATTTT. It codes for CASSLSPRHSNQPQHF.

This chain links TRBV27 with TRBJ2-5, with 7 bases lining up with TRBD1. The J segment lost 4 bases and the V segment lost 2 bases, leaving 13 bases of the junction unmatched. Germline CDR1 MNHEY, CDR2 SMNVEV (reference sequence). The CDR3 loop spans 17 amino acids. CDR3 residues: CASSLMGSGGDRETQYF. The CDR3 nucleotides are TGTGCCAGCAGTTTAATGGGTTCAGGGGGAGACCGAGAGACCCAGTACTTC.

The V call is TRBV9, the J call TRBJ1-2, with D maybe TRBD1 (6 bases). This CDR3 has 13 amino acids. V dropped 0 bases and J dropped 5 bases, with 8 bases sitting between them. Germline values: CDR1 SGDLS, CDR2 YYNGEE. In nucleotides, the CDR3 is TGTGCCAGCAGCGTAGATCAGGGGTATGGCTACACCTTC. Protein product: CASSVDQGYGYTF.

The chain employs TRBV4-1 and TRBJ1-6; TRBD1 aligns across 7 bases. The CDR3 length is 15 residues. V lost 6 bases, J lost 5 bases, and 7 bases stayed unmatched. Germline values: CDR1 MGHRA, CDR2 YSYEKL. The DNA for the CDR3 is TGCGCCAGCAGTGGAGGGACAGCTAATAATTCACCCCTCCACTTT. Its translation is CASSGGTANNSPLHF.

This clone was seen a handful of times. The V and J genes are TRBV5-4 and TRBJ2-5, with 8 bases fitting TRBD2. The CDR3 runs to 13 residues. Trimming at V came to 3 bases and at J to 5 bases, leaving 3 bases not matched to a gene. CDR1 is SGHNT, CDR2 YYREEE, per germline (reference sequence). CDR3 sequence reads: CASSSRTSETQYF. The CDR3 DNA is TGTGCCAGCAGCTCAAGGACTAGCGAGACCCAGTACTTC.

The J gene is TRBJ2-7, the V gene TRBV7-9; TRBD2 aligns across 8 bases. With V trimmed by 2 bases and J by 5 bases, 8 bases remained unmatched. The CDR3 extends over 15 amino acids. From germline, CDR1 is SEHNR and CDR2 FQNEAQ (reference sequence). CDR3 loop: CASSLRAGGIHEQYF. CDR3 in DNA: TGTGCCAGCAGCTTAAGGGCGGGAGGCATCCACGAGCAGTACTTC.

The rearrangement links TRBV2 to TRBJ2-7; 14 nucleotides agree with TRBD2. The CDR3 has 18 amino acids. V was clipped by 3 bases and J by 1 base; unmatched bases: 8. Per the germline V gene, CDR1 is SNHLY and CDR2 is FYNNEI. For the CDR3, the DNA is TGTGCCAGCAGTGATAGACTAGCGGGGGGGCCTGGTTCCTACGAGCAGTACTTC. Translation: CASSDRLAGGPGSYEQYF.

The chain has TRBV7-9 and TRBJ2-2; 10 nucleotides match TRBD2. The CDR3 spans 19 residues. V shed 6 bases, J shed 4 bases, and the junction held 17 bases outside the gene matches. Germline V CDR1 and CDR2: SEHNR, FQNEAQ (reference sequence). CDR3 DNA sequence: TGTGCCAGCAGATGGGTGGACCTAGCGGGAGACTTTGGCACCGGGGAGCTGTTTTTT. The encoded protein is CASRWVDLAGDFGTGELFF.

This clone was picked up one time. CDR3 sequence: CASTQAGTGELFF. The CDR3 nucleotides read TGTGCCAGCACCCAGGCGGGCACCGGGGAGCTGTTTTTT. The chain couples TRBV28 to TRBJ2-2; D perhaps matches TRBD2 (5 bases). Germline V gene lookup returns CDR1 MDHEN and CDR2 SYDVKM. Trimming took 7 bases from V and 4 from J, leaving 10 bases between them. The CDR3 consists of 13 residues.

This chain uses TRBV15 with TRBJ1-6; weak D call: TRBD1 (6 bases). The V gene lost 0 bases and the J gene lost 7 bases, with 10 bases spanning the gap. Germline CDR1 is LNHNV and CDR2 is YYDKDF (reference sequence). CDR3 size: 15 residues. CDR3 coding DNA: TGTGCCACCAGCAGAGATCGCAGGGGAAATTCACCCCTCCACTTT. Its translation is CATSRDRRGNSPLHF.

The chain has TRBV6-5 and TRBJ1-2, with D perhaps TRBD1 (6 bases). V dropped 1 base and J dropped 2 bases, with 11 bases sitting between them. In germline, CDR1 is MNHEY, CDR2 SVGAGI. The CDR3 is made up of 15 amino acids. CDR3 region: CASSYLTRGNYGYTF. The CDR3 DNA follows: TGTGCCAGCAGTTACTTAACCAGGGGAAACTATGGCTACACCTTC.

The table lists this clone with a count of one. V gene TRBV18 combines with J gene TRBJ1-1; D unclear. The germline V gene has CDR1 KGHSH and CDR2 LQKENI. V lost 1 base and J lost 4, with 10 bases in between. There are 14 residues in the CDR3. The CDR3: CASSPRSQVTEAFF. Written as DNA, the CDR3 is TGTGCCAGCTCACCACGCTCCCAGGTCACTGAAGCTTTCTTT.

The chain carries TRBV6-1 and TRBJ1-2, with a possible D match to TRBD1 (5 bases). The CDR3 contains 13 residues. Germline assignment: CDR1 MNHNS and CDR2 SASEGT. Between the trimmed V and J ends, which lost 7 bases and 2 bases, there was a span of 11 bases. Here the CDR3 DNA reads TGTGCCAGCACCCGGGGGGTAAACTATGGCTACACCTTC. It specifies CASTRGVNYGYTF.

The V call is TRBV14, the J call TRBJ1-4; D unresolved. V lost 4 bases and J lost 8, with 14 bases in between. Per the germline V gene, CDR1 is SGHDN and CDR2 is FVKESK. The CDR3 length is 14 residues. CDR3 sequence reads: CASSPDPWSEKLFF. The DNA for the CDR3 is TGTGCCAGCAGCCCAGACCCGTGGTCGGAAAAACTGTTTTTT.

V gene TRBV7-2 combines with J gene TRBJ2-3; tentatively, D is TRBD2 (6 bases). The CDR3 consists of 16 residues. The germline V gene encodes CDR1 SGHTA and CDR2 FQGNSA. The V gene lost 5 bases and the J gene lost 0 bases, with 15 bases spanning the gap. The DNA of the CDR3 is TGTGCCAGCAGCCTCGACCTAGCGACTAGCACAGATACGCAGTATTTT. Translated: CASSLDLATSTDTQYF.

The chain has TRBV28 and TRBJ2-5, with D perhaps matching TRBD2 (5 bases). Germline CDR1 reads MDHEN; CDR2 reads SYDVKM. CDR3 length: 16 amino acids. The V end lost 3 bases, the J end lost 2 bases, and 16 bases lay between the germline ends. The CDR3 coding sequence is TGTGCCAGCAGTTTGATGGACTTAAGACTGCAAGAGACCCAGTACTTC. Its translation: CASSLMDLRLQETQYF. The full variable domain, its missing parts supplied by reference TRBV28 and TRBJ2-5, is DVKVTQSSRYLVKRTGEKVFLECVQDMDHENMFWYRQDPGLGLRLIYFSYDVKMKEKGDIPEGYSVSREKKERFSLILESASTNQTSMYLCASSLMDLRLQETQYFGPGTRLLVL.

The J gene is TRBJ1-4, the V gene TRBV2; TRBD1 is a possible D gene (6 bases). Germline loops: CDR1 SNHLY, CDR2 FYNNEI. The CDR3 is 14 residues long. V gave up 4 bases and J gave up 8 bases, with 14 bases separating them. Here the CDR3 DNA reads TGTGCCAGCAGTGGTGGCAGGGGCGGAGAAAAACTGTTTTTT. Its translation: CASSGGRGGEKLFF.

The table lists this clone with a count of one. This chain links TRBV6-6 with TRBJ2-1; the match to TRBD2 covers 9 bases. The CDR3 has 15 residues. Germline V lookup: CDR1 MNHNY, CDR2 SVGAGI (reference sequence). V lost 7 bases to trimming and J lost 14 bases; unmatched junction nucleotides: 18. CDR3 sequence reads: CASTLRPSGAVGEFF. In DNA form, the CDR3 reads TGTGCCAGCACCCTAAGGCCTAGCGGGGCGGTGGGGGAGTTCTTC.

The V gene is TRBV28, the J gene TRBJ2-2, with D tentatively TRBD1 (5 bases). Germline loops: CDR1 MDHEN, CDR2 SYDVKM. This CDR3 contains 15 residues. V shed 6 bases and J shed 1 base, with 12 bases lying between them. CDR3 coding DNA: TGTGCCAGCAGCATAGGGCAGGGGAACACCGGGGAGCTGTTTTTT. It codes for CASSIGQGNTGELFF.

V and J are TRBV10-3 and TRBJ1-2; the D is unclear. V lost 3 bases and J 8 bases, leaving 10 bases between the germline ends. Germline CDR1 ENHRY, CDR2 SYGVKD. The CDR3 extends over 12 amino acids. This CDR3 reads CAISDDPGGYTF. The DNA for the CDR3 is TGTGCCATCAGTGATGACCCGGGGGGCTACACCTTC.

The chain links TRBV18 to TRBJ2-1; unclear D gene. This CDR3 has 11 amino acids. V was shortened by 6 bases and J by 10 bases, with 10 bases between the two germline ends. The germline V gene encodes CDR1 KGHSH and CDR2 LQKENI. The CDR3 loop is CASSPTGEQFF. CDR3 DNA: TGTGCCAGCTCGCCTACTGGGGAGCAGTTCTTC.

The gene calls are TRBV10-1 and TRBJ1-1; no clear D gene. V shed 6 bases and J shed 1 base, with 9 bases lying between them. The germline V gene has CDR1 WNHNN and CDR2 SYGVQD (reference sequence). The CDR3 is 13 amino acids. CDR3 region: CASSPSGNTEAFF. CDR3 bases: TGCGCCAGCAGCCCGAGTGGGAACACTGAAGCTTTCTTT.

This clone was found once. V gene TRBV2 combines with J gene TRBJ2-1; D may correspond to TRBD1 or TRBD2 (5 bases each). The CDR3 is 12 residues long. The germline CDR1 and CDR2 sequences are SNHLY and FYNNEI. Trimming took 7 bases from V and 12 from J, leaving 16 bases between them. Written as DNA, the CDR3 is TGTGCCAGCACCCCTAGGGGAGTTGGGCAGTTCTTC. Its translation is CASTPRGVGQFF. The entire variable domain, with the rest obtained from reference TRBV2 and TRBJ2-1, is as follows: EPEVTQTPSHQVTQMGQEVILRCVPISNHLYFYWYRQILGQKVEFLVSFYNNEISEKSEIFDDQFSVERPDGSNFTLKIRSTKLEDSAMYFCASTPRGVGQFFGPGTRLTVL.

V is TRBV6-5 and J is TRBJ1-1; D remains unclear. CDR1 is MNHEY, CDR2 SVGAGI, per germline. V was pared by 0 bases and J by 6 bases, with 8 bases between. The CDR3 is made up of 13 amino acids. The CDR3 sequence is CASSYSTRAEAFF. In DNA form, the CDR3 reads TGTGCCAGCAGTTACTCGACAAGGGCTGAAGCTTTCTTT.

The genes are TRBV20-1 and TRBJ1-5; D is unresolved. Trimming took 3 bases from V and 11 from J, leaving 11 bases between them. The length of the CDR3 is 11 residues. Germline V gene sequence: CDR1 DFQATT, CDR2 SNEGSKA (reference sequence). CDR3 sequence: CSARISESQHF. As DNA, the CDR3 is TGCAGTGCTAGGATCTCGGAGTCCCAGCATTTT.

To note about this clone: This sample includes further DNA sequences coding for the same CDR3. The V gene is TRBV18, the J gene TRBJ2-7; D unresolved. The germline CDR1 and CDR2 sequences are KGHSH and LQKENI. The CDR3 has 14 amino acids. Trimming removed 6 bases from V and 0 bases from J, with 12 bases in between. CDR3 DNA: TGTGCCAGCTCCGGTACATCCGGCTCCTACGAGCAGTACTTC. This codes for CASSGTSGSYEQYF.

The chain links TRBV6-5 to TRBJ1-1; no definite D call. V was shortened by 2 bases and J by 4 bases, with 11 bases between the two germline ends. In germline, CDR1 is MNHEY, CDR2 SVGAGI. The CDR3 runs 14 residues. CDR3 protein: CASSYRVLGTEAFF. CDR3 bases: TGTGCCAGCAGTTACCGGGTGTTGGGCACTGAAGCTTTCTTT.